The TCR beta chain under discussion was sequenced for a study of blood T cell repertoires in COVID-19. Points on this clone: The same CDR3 is also encoded by other DNA sequences in this sample.

Assignments of participants to cohorts depended upon their own reported clinical history. In the study's own analysis: The assay estimated nucleated cells by amplifying reference gene primers. Repertoires were generated with immunoSEQ multiplex PCR, while TCRdb's copy carries only in-frame clones and drops some. The V and J calls and clone size were taken over from that table, and D and trimming were inferred from the DNA. Of approximately 260,000 clones listed, around 90% are singletons. Trimming took off 0 bases at V and 3 bases at J, with 3 bases between the two ends. Germline values: CDR1 MNHNS, CDR2 SASEGT. This CDR3 region has 13 residues.

The V gene is TRBV6-1, the J gene TRBJ1-5; D gene unclear. Sequencing input: PBMCs or T cells enriched from blood (not recorded which). The clonotype was recovered from a woman aged 25-40 years with acute COVID-19. The CDR3 protein is CASSEALNQPQHF. The CDR3 coding sequence is TGTGCCAGCAGTGAAGCACTCAATCAGCCCCAGCATTTT.